Each of the 9 T cell receptor beta chains below was sequenced from the same sample in a study of T cell responses to AZD1222 COVID-19 vaccine. The method was immunoSEQ multiplex PCR; TCRdb's version includes in-frame clones alone and lacks a portion of them. The table includes 150,000 to 200,000 clones, about nine tenths detected once. Specimen: peripheral blood, collected on day 0 of AZD1222 vaccination. The receptors come from an adult in good health.

This chain uses TRBV30 with TRBJ2-1, with D maybe TRBD1 (6 bases). Trimming left V 2 bases short and J 4 bases short, with 9 bases between. The CDR3 is 13 amino acids. Germline V gene lookup returns CDR1 GTSNPN and CDR2 SVGIG (reference sequence). The CDR3 sequence: CAWSQGLYNEQFF. The DNA for the CDR3 is TGTGCCTGGAGTCAGGGGTTGTACAATGAGCAGTTCTTC. Variable domain in full (rest from reference TRBV30 and TRBJ2-1): SQTIHQWPATLVQPVGSPLSLECTVEGTSNPNLYWYRQAAGRGLQLLFYSVGIGQISSEVPQNLSASRPQDRQFILSSKKLLLSDSGFYLCAWSQGLYNEQFFGPGTRLTVL.

V gene TRBV27 combines with J gene TRBJ1-2; D is ambiguous. This CDR3 is built from 14 residues. Germline V gives CDR1 MNHEY, CDR2 SMNVEV (reference sequence). V was pared by 6 bases and J by 4 bases, with 15 bases between. As DNA, the CDR3 is TGTGCCAGCAGGAAAGCAGACCGGGGCTATGGCTACACCTTC. It translates to CASRKADRGYGYTF.

J is TRBJ1-4 and V is TRBV5-1; TRBD1 aligns across 8 bases. The germline V gene has CDR1 SGHRS and CDR2 YFSETQ. The CDR3 consists of 14 residues. Trimming cost V 4 bases and J 7 bases; bases outside gene matches: 6. For the CDR3, the DNA is TGCGCCAGCAGCCCCGGACAGGGTGGTGAAAAACTGTTTTTT. This codes for CASSPGQGGEKLFF.

The genes are TRBV18 and TRBJ1-5; possibly TRBD1 for D (6 bases). Trimming removed 4 bases at V and 0 bases at J, with 19 bases between. CDR1 KGHSH and CDR2 LQKENI come from the germline V gene. The length of the CDR3 is 18 residues. The CDR3 DNA follows: TGTGCCAGCTCACTCCGGTTGGGGGCCGACCATAGCAATCAGCCCCAGCATTTT. Encoded protein: CASSLRLGADHSNQPQHF. Full variable domain (missing parts from reference TRBV18 and TRBJ1-5): NAGVMQNPRHLVRRRGQEARLRCSPMKGHSHVYWYRQLPEEGLKFMVYLQKENIIDESGMPKERFSAEFPKEGPSILRIQQVVRGDSAAYFCASSLRLGADHSNQPQHFGDGTRLSIL.

This chain uses TRBV2 with TRBJ2-5, with 9 bases matching TRBD2. The CDR3 is 15 amino acids. Unmatched junction bases numbered 15, after V lost 7 bases and J lost 9 bases. CDR1 is SNHLY, CDR2 FYNNEI, per germline. The CDR3 loop is CASTGRAAGGTAQYF. The CDR3 DNA follows: TGTGCCAGCACGGGCCGGGCAGCGGGGGGAACGGCCCAGTACTTC. Variable domain in full (rest from reference TRBV2 and TRBJ2-5): EPEVTQTPSHQVTQMGQEVILRCVPISNHLYFYWYRQILGQKVEFLVSFYNNEISEKSEIFDDQFSVERPDGSNFTLKIRSTKLEDSAMYFCASTGRAAGGTAQYFGPGTRLLVL.

J is TRBJ1-2 and V is TRBV12-3 or TRBV12-4; possibly TRBD1 for D (5 bases). The CDR3 length is 13 residues. Trimming left V 8 bases short and J 4 bases short, with 14 bases between. The CDR3 DNA reads as TGTGCCAGCGGGGGGGGGAGTAGCTATGGCTACACCTTC. Amino acid sequence: CASGGGSSYGYTF.

The genes are TRBV2 and TRBJ2-3; 11 nucleotides agree with TRBD2. Germline V gene data show CDR1 as SNHLY and CDR2 as FYNNEI. Trimming at V came to 7 bases and at J to 2 bases, leaving 20 bases not matched to a gene. This CDR3 has 20 amino acids. The CDR3 nucleotides are TGTGCCAGCAAAGGTCCCCACAGGCCGCTAGCGGGAGGACCCACAGATACGCAGTATTTT. Its protein product is CASKGPHRPLAGGPTDTQYF.

The rearrangement joins TRBV6-5 to TRBJ1-5; D unclear. Deletions cut 6 bases from V and 2 bases from J, with 11 bases between. There are 14 residues in the CDR3. CDR1 is MNHEY, CDR2 SVGAGI, per germline. The CDR3 is CASSPLGGNQPQHF. CDR3 sequence (DNA): TGTGCCAGCAGCCCCCTGGGCGGCAATCAGCCCCAGCATTTT.

V and J are TRBV30 and TRBJ1-2; D gene ambiguous. Per germline, CDR1 GTSNPN and CDR2 SVGIG (reference sequence). This CDR3 contains 12 residues. Trimming removed 1 base at V and 4 bases at J, with 7 bases between. In DNA form, the CDR3 reads TGTGCCTGGAGTGGCCAAAGCTATGGCTACACCTTC. This sequence encodes CAWSGQSYGYTF.